One and the same sample provided the 8 T cell receptor beta chains below, sequenced in a study of T-cell reconstitution after alpha-beta-depleted transplantation in children (dated by TCRdb to between 2015 and 2016). The sample's treatment or condition, from its label and the paper: allogeneic hematopoietic cell transplantation with graft depleted of TCRalphabeta T cells and CD19 B cells. Receptors were amplified or captured by PCR. The reads were generated on an Illumina HiSeq 2500. Molecular barcoding was employed in the preparation of TCR libraries, with unique molecular identifiers being used to normalize TCRbeta repertoire quantification. TCRdb passed the public sequencing reads through fastp at Q25 and MiXCR, retaining productive beta sequences. When rows share a CDR3 protein, they turn into one entry using the most common DNA and genes. The sample table lists some 440,000 distinct CDR3 sequences, around 15% of them with a count of one. The ten largest clonotypes hold 25% to 30% of the sample.

Source: PBMCs, mostly from graft donor cells, taken 360 days after TCRalphabeta/CD19-depleted stem cell transplant. These receptors were taken from a boy younger than two who had a stem cell transplant for Wiskott-Aldrich syndrome, so the T cells may come from the graft donor.

The chain is built from TRBV5-1 and TRBJ2-5; 7 positions agree with TRBD1. This CDR3 spans 13 amino acids. Germline trimming cut 4 bases from V and 2 bases from J; bases unmatched to any gene: 2. Germline V gene sequence: CDR1 SGHRS, CDR2 YFSETQ. In nucleotides, the CDR3 is TGCGCCAGCAGCATGACAGGGCAAGAGACCCAGTACTTC. Its protein product is CASSMTGQETQYF.

V is TRBV5-1 and J is TRBJ1-5; D uncertain. This CDR3 contains 15 residues. The germline CDR1 and CDR2 sequences are SGHRS and YFSETQ. Trimming cost V 3 bases and J 0 bases, with 10 bases left between them. The CDR3 loop reads CASSSGPDSNQPQHF. Written as DNA, the CDR3 is TGCGCCAGCAGCTCCGGGCCCGATAGCAATCAGCCCCAGCATTTT.

This clonotype was counted only a few times. J is TRBJ2-1 and V is TRBV6-2 or TRBV6-3, with 16 bases fitting TRBD2. V lost 5 bases, J lost 0 bases, and 7 bases stayed unmatched. The germline CDR1 and CDR2 sequences are MNHEY and SVGEGT. The CDR3 is 19 amino acids. Here the CDR3 DNA reads TGTGCCAGCAGTCGTCCGGGACTAGCGGGAGGGGGCTCCTACAATGAGCAGTTCTTC. As protein: CASSRPGLAGGGSYNEQFF.

This sequence joins TRBV5-1 and TRBJ1-2; 7 nucleotides agree with TRBD1. CDR1 and CDR2 (germline): SGHRS, YFSETQ. The CDR3 covers 13 residues. The ends lost 0 bases at V and 13 bases at J; junction bases unmatched: 9. CDR3 coding DNA: TGCGCCAGCAGCTTGGAGGGACAGCGAGGATGCACCTTC. This translates into CASSLEGQRGCTF. The variable domain in full, completed from reference TRBV5-1 and TRBJ1-2, reads KAGVTQTPRYLIKTRGQQVTLSCSPISGHRSVSWYQQTPGQGLQFLFEYFSETQRNKGNFPGRFSGRQFSNSRSEMNVSTLELGDSALYLCASSLEGQRGCTFGSGTRLTVV.

In this sample, this clonotype turned up a few times. J is TRBJ2-7 and V is TRBV27; maybe TRBD1 (6 bases). The CDR3 consists of 13 residues. Germline V lookup: CDR1 MNHEY, CDR2 SMNVEV (reference sequence). V lost 3 bases and J lost 4, with 10 bases in between. This CDR3 is CASSFLQGYEQYF. CDR3 coding DNA: TGTGCCAGCAGTTTCCTACAGGGTTACGAGCAGTACTTC.

This clonotype was picked up many times. This chain links TRBV2 with TRBJ2-2; D is unclear. The CDR3 covers 14 residues. With 5 bases removed from V and 6 bases from J, the gap between germline ends came to 13 bases. The germline V gene encodes CDR1 SNHLY and CDR2 FYNNEI. CDR3 coding DNA: TGTGCCAGCAGTACCGCGCGAGAAGCCGGGGAGCTGTTTTTT. Protein product: CASSTAREAGELFF.

This clonotype was detected only a few times. The J gene is TRBJ2-7, the V gene TRBV20-1, with 10 bases matching TRBD1. The V segment lost 5 bases and the J segment 6 bases; nucleotides outside the gene matches: 7. The CDR3 length is 13 residues. Germline V gives CDR1 DFQATT, CDR2 SNEGSKA (reference sequence). CDR3 residues: CSAFRDRGSEQYF. In DNA form, the CDR3 reads TGCAGTGCTTTCCGGGACAGGGGCTCCGAGCAGTACTTC.

This clonotype was observed a few times. The DNA for the CDR3 is TGTGCCACCAGTGACCCTGGCGGGGGTCGAACCGGGGAGCTGTTTTTT. Amino acids: CATSDPGGGRTGELFF. The V call is TRBV24-1, the J call TRBJ2-2; 7 positions agree with TRBD2. The CDR3 is 16 residues long. Trimming removed 4 bases from V and 5 bases from J; junction bases left unmatched: 9. The germline V gene encodes CDR1 KGHDR and CDR2 SFDVKD.